The source of this TCR beta chain is a study of cytotoxic CD8 clonotypes in ibrutinib-treated CLL (dated by TCRdb to 2020 to 2023). The study in broad terms: In this cohort, around 15 patients were treatment-naive and some 10 were relapsed/refractory, while some 17 had unmutated IGHV. Partial responses were observed in about 25 patients and complete responses in 2; after a median follow-up of about 69 months, remission was maintained in some 14 patients and progression was observed in 12. Response samples were obtained after a median of roughly eleven months of treatment, with a range of roughly 6 to 40 months. On average, each sample had roughly 250,000 productive templates and approximately 85,000 productive rearrangements. Longitudinal samples were available for about 30% of the 86 trial participants. Cryopreserved peripheral blood mononuclear cells were collected before treatment, at response, and at either disease progression or sustained remission. Patients were still on ibrutinib when every remission and progressive disease sample was collected. The paper's findings and limits, for the study overall: Clonality rose at ibrutinib response, remained stable during sustained remission, and dropped back toward baseline at progression. Public clonotypes were rare and either shrank or stayed stable during treatment, and the rise in clonality at ibrutinib response reflected expansion of private clonotypes. Sampling times were not matched between sustained-remission and progressing patients, and lymph node repertoires were not studied. Baseline clonality was found to be higher than that of age-matched healthy donors and was strongly correlated with circulating CD8+ T-cell counts.

This clone was seen only once. The antigen it binds to is not known. Nothing much larger sits one base from this clone, and base qualities are not available. The sample's time point label is to be understood as: approximately 25 months on ibrutinib. For TCR beta library preparation, approximately 2.2 micrograms of genomic DNA were isolated from cryopreserved PBMCs. Longitudinal blood samples from CLL patients receiving ibrutinib monotherapy were subjected to high-throughput TCR beta sequencing. The patients took part in an open-label, single-center phase 2 trial of ibrutinib monotherapy. A MiSeq instrument was used for deep resolution sequencing, which targeted depths ranging from 1 in 1 million up to 1 in 200,000 T cells, with coverage averaging 10x for each clonotype. TCR beta libraries were generated with the immunoSEQ hsTCRB Kit. The authors' analysis ran thus. Data were analyzed with ImmunoSEQ Data Assistant and ImmunoSEQ Analyzer, with V, D and J genes assigned per IMGT definitions. Clonality, which ranges from 0 to 1, was calculated as one minus the normalized Shannon entropy of productive rearrangement frequencies. Only overrepresented clonotypes making up at least 0.05% of each patient's repertoire were included in the public clonotype analysis. Roughly 13 age-matched healthy donor repertoires from immuneACCESS were used as controls for clonality. The table was pulled from immuneACCESS by TCRdb, which kept in-frame rearrangements only. Such tables lose some clones; where checked, under half of the loss comes from unresolved V genes, and the rest has no known cause. Clonal size and the V and J genes are those of that table, whereas D and trimming came from the DNA. A total of roughly 150,000 clones appear in this sample, 76% of them only once. The biggest ten clones account for about 4.7% of the sample.

The CDR3 goes from the cysteine to the phenylalanine over 13 residues. The only DNA kept is the CDR3, 39 bases in frame from the first base. Relative to germline, V is 2 bases shorter and J is 4 bases shorter, with 8 bases between their ends. The germline V gene sets CDR1 to KGHSH and CDR2 to LQKENI. The sample in question was PBMCs, obtained after 24 months of ibrutinib treatment. Recombination linked TRBV18 to TRBJ1-2, with TRBD1 as a weak D call on 6 bases. This clonotype was obtained from a human donor with chronic lymphocytic leukemia. Read as DNA, the sequence is TGTGCCAGCTCACCAACAGGGCCCTATGGCTACACCTTC. It translates to CASSPTGPYGYTF.